The 31 T cell receptor beta chains reported below all come from one sample, sequenced in a study of T cells in Graves' hyperthyroidism and ophthalmopathy. The TCR beta CDR3 regions underwent amplification using RNA transcripts as the source. The primer set for the first-round RT-PCR of the TCR CDR3 was HTBI. One entry per CDR3 protein results from TCRdb running MiXCR on the multiplex PCR reads. The profile shows 500,000 to 750,000 distinct CDR3 sequences, 12% to 15% of them singletons. Sequencing was done on a sample of blood. The receptor source for this set is a woman between 18 and 30 years old with Graves' ophthalmopathy.

This clonotype came up many times. This chain connects TRBV20-1 to TRBJ1-3; D remains ambiguous. V was pared by 0 bases and J by 2 bases, with 2 bases between. From germline, CDR1 is DFQATT and CDR2 SNEGSKA (reference sequence). The CDR3 consists of 12 residues. The chain's CDR3 is CSARDPGNTIYF. The CDR3 DNA reads TGCAGTGCTAGAGATCCTGGAAACACCATATATTTT.

There are many counts of this clonotype. The genes are TRBV30 and TRBJ1-6; TRBD1 matches at 8 bases. This CDR3 region has 14 residues. Germline CDR1 reads GTSNPN; CDR2 reads SVGIG (reference sequence). Trimming at V came to 3 bases and at J to 6 bases, leaving 4 bases not matched to a gene. Here the CDR3 DNA reads TGTGCCTGGAGAACCACAGGGGGTAATTCACCCCTCCACTTT. Its protein is CAWRTTGGNSPLHF.

The V gene is TRBV13, the J gene TRBJ1-1; D ambiguous. This CDR3 has 15 residues. Germline lookup yields CDR1 PRHDT and CDR2 FYEKMQ (reference sequence). V was pared by 0 bases and J by 6 bases, with 14 bases between. Written as DNA, the CDR3 is TGTGCCAGCAGCTTAGGCGGTTTGCGGGGTGCTGAAGCTTTCTTT. Translated: CASSLGGLRGAEAFF.

This clonotype was counted ten times or more. The chain joins TRBV5-1 to TRBJ2-1; perhaps TRBD2 as D (5 bases). The V end lost 2 bases, the J end lost 7 bases, and 13 bases lay between the germline ends. The CDR3 totals 14 residues. Germline V gene sequence: CDR1 SGHRS, CDR2 YFSETQ. The CDR3 DNA sequence: TGCGCCAGCAGCTTCGGTTCCGGGGAGAATGAGCAGTTCTTC. Translated, it gives CASSFGSGENEQFF.

This clonotype was detected many times. The gene calls are TRBV6-5 and TRBJ2-1; TRBD2 matches at 10 bases. This CDR3 is built from 17 residues. The germline gives CDR1 MNHEY, CDR2 SVGAGI. V trimming: 2 bases; J trimming: 6 bases; junction bases outside the gene matches: 10. In DNA form, the CDR3 reads TGTGCCAGCAGTTACGCCACACTAGCGGGACCGGGCAATGAGCAGTTCTTC. It encodes CASSYATLAGPGNEQFF.

The chain is built from TRBV19 and TRBJ2-1, with 13 bases that match TRBD2. The CDR3 runs 19 residues. From germline, CDR1 is LNHDA and CDR2 SQIVND (reference sequence). J gave up 0 bases and V 0 bases, and 5 bases lay outside the gene matches. CDR3 DNA sequence: TGTGCCAGTAGTATAGAAGGGACTAGCGGGATCTCCTCCTACAATGAGCAGTTCTTC. Protein product: CASSIEGTSGISSYNEQFF.

As to this clonotype: A much larger clonotype is one base distant, so this may be a read error. The chain uses TRBV7-2 and TRBJ2-7, with 9 bases aligning to TRBD2. J lost 7 bases, V lost 6 bases, and 16 bases had no gene match. Germline assignment: CDR1 SGHTA and CDR2 FQGNSA. The CDR3 loop spans 16 amino acids. The CDR3 reads CASRPLRREGLGEQYF. CDR3 bases: TGTGCCAGCAGGCCCCTGAGGCGGGAGGGCCTTGGTGAGCAGTACTTC. The variable domain in full, with the rest retrieved from reference TRBV7-2 and TRBJ2-7, is GAGVSQSPSNKVTEKGKDVELRCDPISGHTALYWYRQSLGQGLEFLIYFQGNSAPDKSGLPSDRFSAERTGGSVSTLTIQRTQQEDSAVYLCASRPLRREGLGEQYFGPGTRLTVT.

This clonotype has a handful of counts. The genes are TRBV7-9 and TRBJ2-5; 12 bases match TRBD1. CDR3 size: 16 residues. The ends lost 4 bases at V and 5 bases at J; junction bases unmatched: 8. Germline-derived CDR1 and CDR2 are SEHNR and FQNEAQ (reference sequence). The CDR3 DNA sequence: TGTGCCAGCAGCTCTGGGACAGGGGGCTTTGGGGAGACCCAGTACTTC. The encoded protein is CASSSGTGGFGETQYF.

This clonotype was detected ten times or more. The chain has TRBV20-1 and TRBJ2-3, with D unresolved. Per germline, CDR1 DFQATT and CDR2 SNEGSKA (reference sequence). V was clipped by 0 bases and J by 4 bases, with 5 bases between them. CDR3 length equals 12 residues. CDR3 protein: CSARDPADTQYF. In DNA, the CDR3 is TGCAGTGCTAGAGACCCAGCAGATACGCAGTATTTT.

This clonotype has ten or more counts. The chain employs TRBV11-2 and TRBJ1-1; 8 bases line up with TRBD1. The V segment lost 5 bases and the J segment 3 bases; nucleotides outside the gene matches: 5. The germline gives CDR1 SGHAT, CDR2 FQNNGV. The CDR3 is 14 residues long. The CDR3 spells CASSAGTGHTEAFF. CDR3 sequence (DNA): TGTGCCAGCAGCGCCGGGACAGGCCACACTGAAGCTTTCTTT.

Comments on this clonotype: With a much larger clone just one base away, this may be a read error. The V gene is TRBV28, the J gene TRBJ1-1; 8 nucleotides line up with TRBD1. The CDR3 contains 15 residues. V gave up 7 bases and J gave up 4 bases; unmatched junction bases: 11. Per the germline V gene, CDR1 is MDHEN and CDR2 is SYDVKM. CDR3 sequence (DNA): TGTGCCAGCACCGACTACCAGGGGGCGGGCACTGAAGCTTTCTTT. Its protein product is CASTDYQGAGTEAFF.

This clonotype came up many times. The chain has TRBV28 and TRBJ1-2; possibly TRBD1 for D (5 bases). Trimming pared 3 bases from V and 5 bases from J, leaving 13 bases between. This CDR3 region has 14 residues. Germline values: CDR1 MDHEN, CDR2 SYDVKM. The CDR3 region has the DNA TGTGCCAGCAGTTTGACAGAGATGTTGTATGGCTACACCTTC. Translated, it gives CASSLTEMLYGYTF.

On this clonotype itself: A clone one base away is much larger, so this may be a read error. This chain links TRBV20-1 with TRBJ2-7; D possibly uses TRBD1 or TRBD2 (5 bases each). Germline loops: CDR1 DFQATT, CDR2 SNEGSKA (reference sequence). CDR3 size: 15 residues. The CDR3 bases are TGCAGTGCTAGAGATGGTAACGGGCCAGGGTGGGAGCGGTACTTC. It is translated as CSARDGNGPGWERYF.

The chain couples TRBV20-1 to TRBJ2-7; the match to TRBD2 covers 12 bases. CDR3 length equals 13 residues. The germline CDR1 and CDR2 sequences are DFQATT and SNEGSKA (reference sequence). V lost 6 bases to trimming and J lost 6 bases; unmatched junction nucleotides: 6. In DNA, the CDR3 is TGCAGTGCCAGACTAGCGGGAGAGGTCGAGCAGTACTTC. Its translation is CSARLAGEVEQYF.

This chain joins TRBV5-1 and TRBJ2-7, with 7 bases identical to TRBD1. The trim removed 3 bases at V and 5 bases at J, leaving 11 bases unmatched. The CDR3 contains 15 residues. CDR1 and CDR2 (germline): SGHRS, YFSETQ. The CDR3: CASSYWGTGADEQYF. The CDR3 DNA reads TGCGCCAGCAGCTACTGGGGCACAGGGGCGGACGAGCAGTACTTC.

This clonotype was seen repeatedly, ten times or more. CDR3 nucleotide sequence: TGTGCCTGGGAACCGGCCGGAAACTATGGCTACACCTTC. Protein sequence: CAWEPAGNYGYTF. The chain couples TRBV30 to TRBJ1-2; D ambiguous. This CDR3 region has 13 residues. Trimming took 5 bases from V and 2 from J, leaving 12 bases between them. Germline V lookup: CDR1 GTSNPN, CDR2 SVGIG (reference sequence).

In its sample, this clonotype was seen many times. The V gene is TRBV7-3, the J gene TRBJ1-2, with 7 bases lining up with TRBD1. J gave up 2 bases and V 0 bases, and 0 bases lay outside the gene matches. The length of the CDR3 is 14 residues. The germline V gene has CDR1 SGHTA and CDR2 FQGTGA. This CDR3 is CASSLTTGNYGYTF. CDR3 nucleotide sequence: TGTGCCAGCAGCTTAACGACAGGGAACTATGGCTACACCTTC.

This clonotype occurred many times. This rearrangement joins TRBV30 to TRBJ2-3, with D tentatively TRBD2 (5 bases). The CDR3 runs to 14 residues. Germline V gene sequence: CDR1 GTSNPN, CDR2 SVGIG (reference sequence). V lost 4 bases to trimming and J lost 4 bases, with 15 bases between them. CDR3 bases: TGTGCCTGGAACATTGACGGGAACGCAGATACGCAGTATTTT. Residues: CAWNIDGNADTQYF.

This clonotype was observed many times. This chain connects TRBV19 to TRBJ1-2; 9 positions match TRBD1. The length of the CDR3 is 15 residues. From germline, CDR1 is LNHDA and CDR2 SQIVND (reference sequence). The V and J ends lost 5 bases and 4 bases, in that order; junction bases with no gene match: 8. The CDR3 is CASSPGTGIRYGYTF. Written as DNA, the CDR3 is TGTGCCAGTAGTCCAGGGACAGGGATTCGCTATGGCTACACCTTC.

This clonotype was seen many times. The rearrangement uses TRBV9 and TRBJ2-3; D not certain. The CDR3 length is 13 residues. Trimming stripped 0 bases from V and 5 bases from J, with 7 bases between. The germline CDR1 and CDR2 sequences are SGDLS and YYNGEE. The CDR3 sequence is CASSVANKDTQYF. CDR3 sequence (DNA): TGTGCCAGCAGCGTAGCGAACAAAGATACGCAGTATTTT.

A word on this clonotype: A read error may explain this, as a much larger clone is one base away. J is TRBJ2-1 and V is TRBV27, with D maybe TRBD1 (6 bases). Germline V gene data show CDR1 as MNHEY and CDR2 as SMNVEV (reference sequence). The CDR3 length is 15 residues. V was cut by 7 bases and J by 8 bases, with 21 bases left in between. The CDR3 here is CASTLSLGGRDEQFF. The CDR3 nucleotides read TGTGCCAGCACCCTATCACTAGGGGGAAGGGATGAGCAGTTCTTC.

The table lists this clonotype with many counts. CDR3 sequence (DNA): TGTGCCAGCAGCTTGCGTGCTAGCCTTTCGTCCTACGAGCAGTACTTC. Its translation is CASSLRASLSSYEQYF. The chain joins TRBV5-5 to TRBJ2-7; a possible D gene is TRBD2 (5 bases). Trimming left V 1 base short and J 1 base short, with 15 bases between. The CDR3 covers 16 residues. Germline values: CDR1 SGHKS, CDR2 YYEKEE (reference sequence).

This chain joins TRBV18 and TRBJ1-1, with 7 bases identical to TRBD1. CDR3 length: 16 amino acids. CDR1 is KGHSH, CDR2 LQKENI, per germline. Trimming cost V 3 bases and J 3 bases; bases outside gene matches: 10. CDR3 region: CASSPYRGGKDTEAFF. CDR3 DNA: TGTGCCAGCTCACCGTACAGGGGCGGAAAGGACACTGAAGCTTTCTTT.

This clonotype was counted ten times or more. This chain connects TRBV5-1 to TRBJ2-1; 7 bases map to TRBD1. Germline V lookup: CDR1 SGHRS, CDR2 YFSETQ. The junction had 17 bases not matched to a gene; V was cut back by 4 bases and J by 13 bases. The CDR3 is made up of 15 amino acids. Here the CDR3 reads CASSLGQAGGENQFF. The CDR3 region has the DNA TGCGCCAGCAGCCTCGGACAGGCAGGTGGGGAGAATCAGTTCTTC.

This clonotype was counted many times. The chain is built from TRBV5-1 and TRBJ2-1, with 7 bases identical to TRBD1. Germline V CDR1 and CDR2: SGHRS, YFSETQ. After removal of 2 bases from V and 6 bases from J, the junction contained 8 bases not matched to a gene. CDR3 length: 15 residues. The CDR3 DNA follows: TGCGCCAGCAGCTTCCGCAGGGGGATTTCCAATGAGCAGTTCTTC. Translated: CASSFRRGISNEQFF.

This chain connects TRBV20-1 to TRBJ2-7; 8 bases match TRBD2. V lost 2 bases to trimming and J lost 0 bases; unmatched junction nucleotides: 9. This CDR3 is built from 16 residues. Germline CDR1 DFQATT, CDR2 SNEGSKA (reference sequence). The CDR3 bases are TGCAGTGCTAGACTTTCTCGGACTAGCTCCTCCTACGAGCAGTACTTC. Encoded protein: CSARLSRTSSSYEQYF.

The V gene is TRBV11-2, the J gene TRBJ2-1; 10 bases are shared with TRBD2. Germline CDR1 and CDR2: SGHAT and FQNNGV. V was pared by 3 bases and J by 6 bases, with 2 bases of the junction left unmatched. The CDR3 runs to 14 residues. For the CDR3, the DNA is TGTGCCAGCAGCTTCATAGCGGGAGGCAATGAGCAGTTCTTC. As protein: CASSFIAGGNEQFF. The full variable domain, with the rest looked up from reference TRBV11-2 and TRBJ2-1, is EAGVAQSPRYKIIEKRQSVAFWCNPISGHATLYWYQQILGQGPKLLIQFQNNGVVDDSQLPKDRFSAERLKGVDSTLKIQPAKLEDSAVYLCASSFIAGGNEQFFGPGTRLTVL.

This clonotype was seen more than once but under ten times. The chain recombines TRBV4-1 with TRBJ2-5; 12 nucleotides match TRBD2. Germline trimming cut 4 bases from V and 4 bases from J; bases unmatched to any gene: 10. This CDR3 region has 17 residues. Per germline, CDR1 MGHRA and CDR2 YSYEKL. CDR3 in DNA: TGCGCCAGCAGCCCCGCTAGCGGGAGGGCCCGGGGAGAGACCCAGTACTTC. It encodes CASSPASGRARGETQYF.

A note on this clonotype: A much larger clone is a single base away; this may be a read error. This chain joins TRBV4-2 and TRBJ2-3; D might be TRBD1 or TRBD2, each matching 5 bases. Germline assignment: CDR1 LGHNA and CDR2 YNFKEQ. CDR3 size: 16 residues. The CDR3 DNA follows: TGTGCCAGCAGCCAAGATAGGGGCGGGTTCACAGATACGCGGTATTTT. This sequence encodes CASSQDRGGFTDTRYF.

The rearrangement uses TRBV12-3 or TRBV12-4 and TRBJ2-2, with D perhaps matching TRBD1 or TRBD2 (5 bases each). Trimming removed 4 bases from V and 4 bases from J, with 22 bases in between. The CDR3 is made up of 18 amino acids. The CDR3 nucleotides read TGTGCCAGCAGTTCCGCATTTCCGGGGCCTAAACCCACCGGGGAGCTGTTTTTT. Translating it yields CASSSAFPGPKPTGELFF.

This clonotype was counted a few times. The chain recombines TRBV4-1 with TRBJ2-7; a weak D match, TRBD1 (5 bases). Between the trimmed V and J ends, which lost 1 base and 5 bases, there was a span of 15 bases. The CDR3 loop spans 15 amino acids. Germline V lookup: CDR1 MGHRA, CDR2 YSYEKL. The CDR3 loop reads CASSQVGLVSNEQYF. As DNA, the CDR3 is TGCGCCAGCAGCCAAGTGGGGCTAGTTTCCAACGAGCAGTACTTC.